The 22 T cell receptor beta chains below were found in one sample sequenced in a study of CXCR3-negative and CXCR3-positive naive CD8 T cells. UMI labels and 5' RACE were used to prepare the TRB cDNA libraries. From its re-call of the 5' RACE reads, TCRdb lists each CDR3 protein once, without DNA. The record lists fewer than 80,000 distinct CDR3 sequences, of which the ten most abundant hold roughly 1.5%. The sample consisted of naive CXCR3- CD8+ T cells from blood. The subset denotes: CD45RO-CCR7+CD27+CD95- naive CD8+ T cells lacking CXCR3 (TNR3-). The receptors were sampled from a human donor in good health. Some clones in this sample may be carry-over from other donors' samples.

This chain links TRBV4-3 with TRBJ2-7. Per the germline V gene, CDR1 is LGHNA and CDR2 is YSLEER. The CDR3 is 13 residues long. The CDR3 spells CASSPDSSYEQYF.

The V call is TRBV28, the J call TRBJ2-7; TCRdb lists TRBD1, though no DNA is available to test this call. CDR3 size: 13 residues. The germline CDR1 and CDR2 sequences are MDHEN and SYDVKM. CDR3 in amino acids: CASSLTDSYEQYF.

The chain couples TRBV10-3 to TRBJ2-3; the D gene TCRdb calls, TRBD2, cannot be checked with no DNA. There are 17 residues in the CDR3. Germline CDR1 reads ENHRY; CDR2 reads SYGVKD. This chain's CDR3 is CATSPVLAFTSTDTQYF.

The chain joins TRBV7-6 to TRBJ1-1. The CDR3 has 14 residues. CDR1 SGHVS and CDR2 FNYEAQ come from the germline V gene. The CDR3 region is CASSLGLSDTEAFF.

CDR3 residues: CASSLPGTGEQYF. The genes are TRBV5-1 and TRBJ2-7. CDR3 size: 13 residues. The germline V gene encodes CDR1 SGHRS and CDR2 YFSETQ.

The rearrangement links TRBV7-2 to TRBJ2-7; TCRdb selects TRBD1, and the lack of DNA leaves this call unchecked. The CDR3 sequence is 11 residues long. Per germline, CDR1 SGHTA and CDR2 FQGNSA. CDR3: CASSSPGRVYF.

The V and J genes are TRBV7-8 and TRBJ2-1; the TCRdb D gene call, TRBD2, has no DNA to confirm it. The CDR3 totals 13 residues. Germline assignment: CDR1 SGHVS and CDR2 FQNEAQ. The CDR3 here is CASSFGTPNEQFF. Based on the CDR3 plus reference TRBV7-8 and TRBJ2-1, the full variable domain is GAGVSQSPRYKVAKRGQDVALRCDPISGHVSLFWYQQALGQGPEFLTYFQNEAQLDKSGLPSDRFFAERPEGSVSTLKIQRTQQEDSAVYLCASSFGTPNEQFFGPGTRLTVL.

V is TRBV12-3 or TRBV12-4 and J is TRBJ2-7. This CDR3 is built from 12 residues. This CDR3 is CASKFSGYEQYF.

The chain links TRBV28 to TRBJ2-7; the D call from TCRdb, TRBD2, cannot be confirmed without DNA. The length of the CDR3 is 16 residues. CDR1 is MDHEN and CDR2 is SYDVKM in the germline V gene. The CDR3 protein is CASSPRSGRAWYEQYF.

The gene calls are TRBV15 and TRBJ2-1; TCRdb indicates TRBD1, and absent DNA this call remains unverified. This CDR3 is built from 16 residues. Germline lookup yields CDR1 LNHNV and CDR2 YYDKDF (reference sequence). CDR3 in amino acids: CATSSPGTGVEDEQFF.

The rearrangement joins TRBV20-1 to TRBJ2-7. CDR1 DFQATT and CDR2 SNEGSKA come from the germline V gene (reference sequence). The CDR3 consists of 12 residues. This CDR3 is CSARSTSYEQYF.

The chain recombines TRBV3-1 with TRBJ1-2; TCRdb's D gene call, TRBD1, goes unchecked for lack of DNA. CDR3 length equals 13 residues. Per the germline V gene, CDR1 is LGHDT and CDR2 is YNNKEL (reference sequence). This chain's CDR3 is CASSQDGAYGYTF.

The chain couples TRBV7-8 to TRBJ2-1; TCRdb's D call, TRBD1, is unchecked because there is no DNA. The CDR3 runs to 18 residues. CDR1 is SGHVS, CDR2 FQNEAQ, per germline. The CDR3: CASSPPDRERSSYNEQFF.

The chain couples TRBV20-1 to TRBJ2-7; without DNA, the TCRdb call of TRBD2 cannot be checked. CDR1 DFQATT and CDR2 SNEGSKA come from the germline V gene (reference sequence). This CDR3 has 17 amino acids. The CDR3 protein is CSARALGLAGVRNEQYF.

This sequence joins TRBV29-1 and TRBJ2-1; the D call from TCRdb, TRBD2, cannot be confirmed without DNA. The CDR3 covers 15 residues. CDR1 is SQVTM, CDR2 ANQGSEA, per germline. The CDR3 reads CSVEGLGVQGNEQFF.

The chain combines TRBV19 with TRBJ2-7; TCRdb selects TRBD2, and the lack of DNA leaves this call unchecked. The CDR3 extends over 13 amino acids. Per the germline V gene, CDR1 is LNHDA and CDR2 is SQIVND (reference sequence). The CDR3 loop reads CASSSTGPSEQYF.

This chain links TRBV19 with TRBJ2-1; the D call of TRBD1 rests on TCRdb alone, since no DNA is present to check it. From germline, CDR1 is LNHDA and CDR2 SQIVND (reference sequence). There are 16 residues in the CDR3. The CDR3 loop is CASSSWDGLLGNEQFF.

V is TRBV24-1 and J is TRBJ2-2; TCRdb's assignment of TRBD2 cannot be checked, as there is no DNA. In germline, CDR1 is KGHDR, CDR2 SFDVKD. This CDR3 is built from 20 residues. The CDR3 sequence: CATSEDPTVLLRANTGELFF.

The chain joins TRBV28 to TRBJ2-7; TCRdb reports TRBD1, a call that lacks DNA to check it against. Germline CDR1 and CDR2: MDHEN and SYDVKM. The CDR3 contains 16 residues. CDR3 amino acids: CASSRPYEGAINEQYF.

The chain has TRBV27 and TRBJ2-7; TCRdb selects TRBD1, and the lack of DNA leaves this call unchecked. CDR1 MNHEY and CDR2 SMNVEV come from the germline V gene (reference sequence). The CDR3 covers 14 residues. CDR3 protein: CASSLRGGPYEQYF.

The chain combines TRBV10-3 with TRBJ2-3; the TRBD2 assignment by TCRdb is unverifiable without DNA. The CDR3 length is 16 residues. The germline V gene has CDR1 ENHRY and CDR2 SYGVKD. CDR3 amino acids: CAITETSGGAGDTQYF.

This chain uses TRBV5-1 with TRBJ2-3. This CDR3 contains 13 residues. Germline V gene data show CDR1 as SGHRS and CDR2 as YFSETQ. Here the CDR3 reads CASSVDPTDTQYF.